This TCR beta chain appears in the sequencing data of a study of cytomegalovirus exposure and HLA in healthy donors. General study findings and limits: In vitro testing confirmed three CMV-associated chains as specific for CMV antigens. A subsequent analysis found that TCR clusters from the first cohort also tended to co-occur in the 120 or so validation repertoires, with approximately 95% of cluster scores above 0. Reports credit the classifier with highly specific, highly sensitive diagnosis of cytomegalovirus status. A list of approximately 150 TCR beta chains associated with cytomegalovirus was given.

The method was immunoSEQ multiplex PCR; TCRdb's version includes in-frame clones alone and lacks a portion of them. Here the sample spans tens of thousands of clones, around four fifths being singletons. The V segment lost 2 bases and the J segment 7 bases; nucleotides outside the gene matches: 2. Germline CDR1 MNHNS, CDR2 SASEGT. The CDR3 sequence is 15 residues long. Details on this clone: No antigen is known for it.

This TCR derives from a man aged 25 to 45 in good health and CMV-seronegative. Source material: PBMCs. The chain couples TRBV6-1 to TRBJ2-2; 12 positions agree with TRBD2. The CDR3: CASSELAGGHGELFF. DNA for the CDR3: TGTGCCAGCAGTGAACTAGCGGGGGGGCACGGGGAGCTGTTTTTT.